This entry describes one TCR beta chain. The antigen is unknown. V shed 5 bases and J 1 base; nucleotides not matched to a gene: 7. The CDR3 covers 17 residues. Germline-derived CDR1 and CDR2 are SGHTA and FQGNSA. The data were taken from a study of cytomegalovirus exposure and HLA in healthy donors. Vbeta (60) and Jbeta (13) primers were used in the PCR. Libraries were prepared by immunoSEQ multiplex PCR; TCRdb keeps only in-frame clonotypes and omits some of them. The sample includes 180,000 or so clones, roughly 84% seen only once; the top ten take roughly 1.5%. Study-wide findings and caveats: Specific recognition of CMV antigens was confirmed in vitro for three chains (all CMV-associated). Compared with the roughly 700-donor mean, an Asian-associated ancestry cluster reportedly had fewer N-insertions, according to a later analysis. The authors listed around 150 TCR beta chains as cytomegalovirus-associated.

The source is a male donor in good health and CMV-seronegative. Source material: PBMCs. This sequence joins TRBV7-2 and TRBJ2-3, with 12 bases matching TRBD2. This CDR3 reads CASSARTSGIRTDTQYF. CDR3 in DNA: TGTGCCAGCAGCGCCCGGACTAGCGGGATTCGCACAGATACGCAGTATTTT.